The rows below give T cell receptor beta chains drawn from one sample of a study of shared clonotypes between healthy human individuals. TCRdb keeps only in-frame clones here, not all; method: immunoSEQ multiplex PCR. Here the sample spans 2,500,000 or so clones, roughly 93% being singletons. The sample consisted of naive CD4+ T cells from PBMCs. These receptors all stem from a man aged 18 to 30 in good health. Some clones in this sample may be carry-over from other donors' samples. CDR3s include the opening cysteine and the closing phenylalanine or tryptophan. The D gene is left open where the match is weak. Clone size is given for some rows only: seen once, a few or many times, or a class if the clone is expanded.

abundance: .
v_gene: TRBV9
j_gene: TRBJ2-1
d_gene: .
CDR3aa: CASSASGPDYNEQFF
CDR3nt: TGTGCCAGCAGCGCCTCGGGACCTGACTACAATGAGCAGTTCTTC

abundance: .
v_gene: TRBV7-2
j_gene: TRBJ2-1
d_gene: TRBD2
CDR3aa: CASSLLLAGAYNEQFF
CDR3nt: TGTGCCAGCAGCCTCTTACTAGCGGGAGCATACAATGAGCAGTTCTTC

abundance: .
v_gene: TRBV27
j_gene: TRBJ2-7
d_gene: TRBD2
CDR3aa: CASSFSAGRGYSYEQYF
CDR3nt: TGTGCCAGCAGTTTCTCAGCGGGACGGGGGTACTCCTACGAGCAGTACTTC

abundance: .
v_gene: TRBV5-1
j_gene: TRBJ1-2
d_gene: TRBD1
CDR3aa: CASSLEGASPGDYGYTF
CDR3nt: TGCGCCAGCAGCTTGGAGGGGGCCTCTCCTGGGGACTATGGCTACACCTTC

abundance: .
v_gene: TRBV28
j_gene: TRBJ2-7
d_gene: .
CDR3aa: CASSDPPTKEQYF
CDR3nt: TGTGCCAGCTCCGACCCCCCCACGAAGGAGCAGTACTTC

abundance: .
v_gene: TRBV15
j_gene: TRBJ1-4
d_gene: TRBD1
CDR3aa: CATSRERTGGEKLFF
CDR3nt: TGTGCCACCAGCAGAGAGAGGACAGGGGGTGAAAAACTGTTTTTT

abundance: .
v_gene: TRBV7-6
j_gene: TRBJ2-2
d_gene: .
CDR3aa: CASSLEPVSRAGELFF
CDR3nt: TGTGCCAGCAGCTTAGAACCGGTGAGCCGAGCCGGGGAGCTGTTTTTT

abundance: .
v_gene: TRBV6-5
j_gene: TRBJ2-1
d_gene: .
CDR3aa: CASSTRKGRSNEQFF
CDR3nt: TGTGCCAGCAGTACCCGAAAGGGGCGATCTAATGAGCAGTTCTTC

abundance: once
v_gene: TRBV19
j_gene: TRBJ1-5
d_gene: .
CDR3aa: CASSTNLGGNQPQHF
CDR3nt: TGTGCCAGTAGTACAAACCTCGGTGGGAATCAGCCCCAGCATTTT

abundance: .
v_gene: TRBV11-2
j_gene: TRBJ1-1
d_gene: .
CDR3aa: CASSLWVADTEAFF
CDR3nt: TGTGCCAGCAGCTTATGGGTAGCGGACACTGAAGCTTTCTTT

abundance: .
v_gene: TRBV5-4
j_gene: TRBJ2-7
d_gene: TRBD2
CDR3aa: CASSLRTSGISYEQYF
CDR3nt: TGTGCCAGCAGCCTTAGGACTAGCGGGATCTCCTACGAGCAGTACTTC

abundance: once
v_gene: TRBV2
j_gene: TRBJ1-5
d_gene: TRBD1
CDR3aa: CASSRQGDGNQPQHF
CDR3nt: TGTGCCAGCAGTAGACAGGGGGATGGCAATCAGCCCCAGCATTTT

abundance: few
v_gene: TRBV30
j_gene: TRBJ1-1
d_gene: .
CDR3aa: CAWSGGYATEAFF
CDR3nt: TGTGCCTGGAGTGGTGGGTATGCCACTGAAGCTTTCTTT

abundance: once
v_gene: TRBV7-2
j_gene: TRBJ1-3
d_gene: .
CDR3aa: CASSLAGPGNTIYF
CDR3nt: TGTGCCAGCAGCTTAGCAGGGCCTGGAAACACCATATATTTT

abundance: .
v_gene: TRBV2
j_gene: TRBJ1-2
d_gene: .
CDR3aa: CASQSQGSYGYTF
CDR3nt: TGTGCCAGCCAAAGTCAGGGGAGCTATGGCTACACCTTC

abundance: .
v_gene: TRBV6-6
j_gene: TRBJ1-3
d_gene: .
CDR3aa: CASSYSRISSGNTIYF
CDR3nt: TGTGCCAGCAGTTACTCGAGAATAAGCTCTGGAAACACCATATATTTT

abundance: .
v_gene: TRBV11-2
j_gene: TRBJ1-1
d_gene: .
CDR3aa: CASSYHRNMNTEAFF
CDR3nt: TGTGCCAGCAGCTATCATCGGAATATGAACACTGAAGCTTTCTTT

abundance: .
v_gene: TRBV7-3
j_gene: TRBJ2-2
d_gene: TRBD2
CDR3aa: CASSELAGGPGAGELFF
CDR3nt: TGTGCCAGCAGCGAACTAGCGGGAGGGCCGGGGGCCGGGGAGCTGTTTTTT

abundance: once
v_gene: TRBV7-9
j_gene: TRBJ1-3
d_gene: .
CDR3aa: CASSPYGGGATIDF
CDR3nt: TGTGCCAGCAGCCCTTACGGAGGAGGCGCCACGATAGATTTT

abundance: .
v_gene: TRBV18
j_gene: TRBJ1-1
d_gene: TRBD1
CDR3aa: CASSPGDTGVEAFF
CDR3nt: TGTGCCAGCTCACCGGGAGATACAGGGGTTGAAGCTTTCTTT

abundance: .
v_gene: TRBV27
j_gene: TRBJ1-3
d_gene: .
CDR3aa: CASSLTTGYGNTIYF
CDR3nt: TGTGCCAGCAGTTTAACCACAGGGTATGGAAACACCATATATTTT

abundance: .
v_gene: TRBV19
j_gene: TRBJ1-5
d_gene: TRBD1
CDR3aa: CASTRLRDRGDSNQPQHF
CDR3nt: TGTGCCAGTACGAGGCTGCGAGACAGGGGAGATAGCAATCAGCCCCAGCATTTT

abundance: .
v_gene: TRBV7-6
j_gene: TRBJ2-2
d_gene: .
CDR3aa: CASSSTGVGELFF
CDR3nt: TGTGCCAGCAGCTCGACGGGGGTCGGGGAGCTGTTTTTT

abundance: .
v_gene: TRBV25-1
j_gene: TRBJ1-6
d_gene: .
CDR3aa: CASRGKNSYNSPLHF
CDR3nt: TGTGCCAGCAGAGGAAAAAACTCCTATAATTCACCCCTCCACTTT

abundance: .
v_gene: TRBV30
j_gene: TRBJ2-7
d_gene: TRBD1
CDR3aa: CAWSVLDRGYSEQYF
CDR3nt: TGTGCCTGGAGTGTACTCGACAGGGGCTATAGCGAGCAGTACTTC

abundance: .
v_gene: TRBV7-2
j_gene: TRBJ2-7
d_gene: .
CDR3aa: CASSSGQTYEQYF
CDR3nt: TGTGCCAGCAGCTCCGGACAGACCTACGAGCAGTACTTC

abundance: .
v_gene: TRBV10-2
j_gene: TRBJ2-3
d_gene: TRBD1
CDR3aa: CAIPGQAWMDTQYF
CDR3nt: TGCGCCATTCCTGGACAGGCTTGGATGGATACGCAGTATTTT

abundance: once
v_gene: TRBV4-1
j_gene: TRBJ2-3
d_gene: TRBD2
CDR3aa: CASSQGASGRALKSDTQYF
CDR3nt: TGCGCCAGCAGCCAAGGGGCTAGCGGGAGGGCCCTCAAATCAGATACGCAGTATTTT

abundance: .
v_gene: TRBV28
j_gene: TRBJ1-2
d_gene: TRBD1
CDR3aa: CASSLGTGYNYGYTF
CDR3nt: TGTGCCAGCAGTTTGGGGACAGGGTACAACTATGGCTACACCTTC

abundance: .
v_gene: TRBV7-3
j_gene: TRBJ2-3
d_gene: TRBD1
CDR3aa: CASSRTGSDTQYF
CDR3nt: TGTGCCAGCAGCAGGACAGGCTCAGATACGCAGTATTTT

abundance: .
v_gene: TRBV5-4
j_gene: TRBJ1-2
d_gene: .
CDR3aa: CASSLGQGLNYGYTF
CDR3nt: TGTGCCAGCAGCTTAGGTCAGGGCCTTAACTATGGCTACACCTTC

abundance: .
v_gene: TRBV27
j_gene: TRBJ2-1
d_gene: .
CDR3aa: CASSLRSGRRYNEQFF
CDR3nt: TGTGCCAGCAGTTTAAGGTCGGGACGGCGGTACAATGAGCAGTTCTTC

abundance: .
v_gene: TRBV28
j_gene: TRBJ1-2
d_gene: .
CDR3aa: CASSGWARGDYGYTF
CDR3nt: TGTGCCAGCAGTGGATGGGCCAGGGGAGACTATGGCTACACCTTC

abundance: .
v_gene: TRBV6-6
j_gene: TRBJ2-7
d_gene: TRBD1
CDR3aa: CASSTGQGARYEQYF
CDR3nt: TGTGCCAGCAGCACGGGACAGGGGGCCCGCTACGAGCAGTACTTC

abundance: .
v_gene: TRBV6-5
j_gene: TRBJ1-1
d_gene: .
CDR3aa: CASSYSPWGLEAFF
CDR3nt: TGTGCCAGCAGTTACTCCCCCTGGGGGCTTGAAGCTTTCTTT

abundance: .
v_gene: TRBV28
j_gene: TRBJ2-1
d_gene: TRBD2
CDR3aa: CASRRLAGINEQFF
CDR3nt: TGTGCCAGCAGACGTTTAGCGGGGATTAATGAGCAGTTCTTC

abundance: .
v_gene: TRBV18
j_gene: TRBJ1-2
d_gene: .
CDR3aa: CASSPSGDGYTF
CDR3nt: TGTGCCAGCTCACCATCCGGGGACGGCTACACCTTC

abundance: .
v_gene: TRBV19
j_gene: TRBJ2-7
d_gene: TRBD1
CDR3aa: CASTATGELTYEQYF
CDR3nt: TGTGCCAGTACGGCGACAGGGGAATTGACCTACGAGCAGTACTTC

abundance: .
v_gene: TRBV19
j_gene: TRBJ2-2
d_gene: TRBD2
CDR3aa: CASRRGNVDTGELFF
CDR3nt: TGTGCCAGTAGGCGGGGGAACGTGGACACCGGGGAGCTGTTTTTT

abundance: .
v_gene: TRBV5-1
j_gene: TRBJ2-7
d_gene: .
CDR3aa: CASSGSGPYEQYF
CDR3nt: TGCGCCAGCAGTGGCAGCGGGCCCTACGAGCAGTACTTC

abundance: .
v_gene: TRBV6-6
j_gene: TRBJ1-3
d_gene: TRBD1
CDR3aa: CASSKGQGELNTIYF
CDR3nt: TGTGCCAGCAGCAAGGGACAGGGGGAGTTAAACACCATATATTTT

abundance: .
v_gene: TRBV5-4
j_gene: TRBJ2-3
d_gene: TRBD1
CDR3aa: CASSAGTGSQDTQYF
CDR3nt: TGTGCCAGCAGTGCCGGGACAGGGTCTCAAGATACGCAGTATTTT

abundance: .
v_gene: TRBV6-5
j_gene: TRBJ1-3
d_gene: .
CDR3aa: CASSYGASGNTIYF
CDR3nt: TGTGCCAGCAGTTACGGGGCATCTGGAAACACCATATATTTT

abundance: .
v_gene: TRBV4-3
j_gene: TRBJ2-5
d_gene: TRBD2
CDR3aa: CASSLSPTPSSGQETQYF
CDR3nt: TGCGCCAGCAGCCTCTCCCCCACTCCCTCTAGCGGCCAAGAGACCCAGTACTTC

abundance: .
v_gene: TRBV28
j_gene: TRBJ2-2
d_gene: .
CDR3aa: CASSTGFGGELFF
CDR3nt: TGTGCCAGCAGTACAGGTTTCGGCGGGGAGCTGTTTTTT

abundance: .
v_gene: TRBV7-3
j_gene: TRBJ2-7
d_gene: .
CDR3aa: CASSLLDSSEQYF
CDR3nt: TGTGCCAGCAGCCTTCTGGACAGCTCGGAGCAGTACTTC

abundance: .
v_gene: TRBV11-3
j_gene: TRBJ2-3
d_gene: TRBD2
CDR3aa: CASSLGGAGSTDTQYF
CDR3nt: TGTGCCAGCAGCTTAGGAGGAGCGGGAAGCACAGATACGCAGTATTTT

abundance: .
v_gene: TRBV6-1
j_gene: TRBJ1-5
d_gene: TRBD1
CDR3aa: CASSAGTGEQPQHF
CDR3nt: TGTGCCAGCAGTGCAGGGACAGGGGAACAGCCCCAGCATTTT

abundance: .
v_gene: TRBV29-1
j_gene: TRBJ2-3
d_gene: .
CDR3aa: CSAQGLVDTQYF
CDR3nt: TGCAGCGCCCAGGGGCTGGTGGATACGCAGTATTTT